What follows are 10 T cell receptor beta chains derived from one specimen sequenced in a study of a mutant IDH1 vaccine in newly diagnosed glioma. Assay used: immunoSEQ multiplex PCR; TCRdb lists only in-frame clones, some missing. Here the sample spans around 29,000 clones, approximately 90% being singletons. These receptors' antigens are unknown. Time point here: week 5, during vaccination. Mutant IDH1 20-mer peptide, at 300 ug, made up each vaccine dose, with topical imiquimod. Sequencing used peripheral blood mononuclear cells (PBMCs), obtained from a glioma patient whose treatment included an IDH1 peptide vaccine. The receptors shown here come from a woman between 40 and 50 years old with glioma. Some clones in this sample may be carry-over from other donors' samples.

The V and J genes are TRBV19 and TRBJ1-2; D unresolved. The CDR3 has 18 amino acids. Germline V gene lookup returns CDR1 LNHDA and CDR2 SQIVND (reference sequence). V lost 5 bases and J lost 2, with 24 bases in between. The CDR3 loop is CASSRRVSYGEQNYGYTF. CDR3 DNA: TGTGCCAGTAGTCGAAGGGTTAGTTATGGAGAGCAGAACTATGGCTACACCTTC.

The chain joins TRBV2 to TRBJ2-3; the D is unclear. From germline, CDR1 is SNHLY and CDR2 FYNNEI. V lost 3 bases to trimming and J lost 6 bases, with 16 bases between them. The CDR3 consists of 15 residues. The CDR3 DNA is TGTGCCAGCAGTGATTATCAGCCGGGCAGGGATACGCAGTATTTT. As protein: CASSDYQPGRDTQYF.

V gene TRBV21-1 combines with J gene TRBJ2-5; TRBD2 is the table's D call, not checked against the DNA. TRBV21-1 is annotated as a pseudogene. The CDR3 runs to 13 residues. The CDR3 here is CASSRGDQETQYF. The CDR3 region has the DNA TGTGCCAGCAGCAGGGGGGACCAAGAGACCCAGTACTTC.

This chain links TRBV6-1 with TRBJ2-1; TRBD2 matches 8 bases. The CDR3 loop spans 15 amino acids. The V segment lost 2 bases and the J segment 5 bases; nucleotides outside the gene matches: 5. From germline, CDR1 is MNHNS and CDR2 SASEGT. CDR3 coding DNA: TGTGCCAGCAGTGAACAGGCGGGGGGCCACAATGAGCAGTTCTTC. It yields the protein CASSEQAGGHNEQFF.

This chain uses TRBV19 with TRBJ1-5; 8 positions match TRBD1. The CDR3 length is 15 residues. Trimming took 7 bases from V and 4 from J; bases not matched to a gene: 9. CDR1 is LNHDA, CDR2 SQIVND, per germline (reference sequence). This chain's CDR3 is CASNFGQGPNQPQHF. CDR3 sequence (DNA): TGTGCCAGTAATTTCGGACAGGGACCAAATCAGCCCCAGCATTTT.

The chain joins TRBV6-5 to TRBJ2-7, with unresolved D. This CDR3 region has 14 residues. Trimming removed 8 bases from V and 2 bases from J, with 16 bases in between. Looked up from germline, CDR1 is MNHEY and CDR2 is SVGAGI. Here the CDR3 DNA reads TGTGCCAGCGGGTATCTCAGGACCCCCTACGAGCAGTACTTC. It codes for CASGYLRTPYEQYF.

The rearrangement joins TRBV15 to TRBJ2-6, with 8 bases lining up with TRBD1. This CDR3 contains 17 residues. With 5 bases clipped from V and 0 bases from J, the junction kept 6 bases outside the gene matches. CDR1 and CDR2 from the germline V gene are LNHNV and YYDKDF (reference sequence). CDR3 loop: CATSARQGTSGANVLTF. The CDR3 coding sequence is TGTGCCACCAGCGCACGACAGGGGACCTCTGGGGCCAACGTCCTGACTTTC. Full variable domain (outside the CDR3, taken from reference TRBV15 and TRBJ2-6): DAMVIQNPRYQVTQFGKPVTLSCSQTLNHNVMYWYQQKSSQAPKLLFHYYDKDFNNEADTPDNFQSRRPNTSFCFLDIRSPGLGDTAMYLCATSARQGTSGANVLTFGAGSRLTVL.

V gene TRBV13 combines with J gene TRBJ1-2; TRBD1 might be the D (5 bases). V gave up 5 bases and J gave up 4 bases, with 14 bases separating them. CDR1 and CDR2 from the germline V gene are PRHDT and FYEKMQ (reference sequence). This CDR3 is built from 14 residues. The CDR3 region is CASSRGALPYGYTF. CDR3 DNA: TGTGCCAGCAGCAGGGGCGCCTTGCCCTATGGCTACACCTTC. The full variable domain, in which reference TRBV13 and TRBJ1-2 provide the parts outside the CDR3, is AAGVIQSPRHLIKEKRETATLKCYPIPRHDTVYWYQQGPGQDPQFLISFYEKMQSDKGSIPDRFSAQQFSDYHSELNMSSLELGDSALYFCASSRGALPYGYTFGSGTRLTVV.

This chain joins TRBV5-6 and TRBJ1-2, with a possible D match to TRBD1 (5 bases). This CDR3 comprises 16 residues. V lost 0 bases, J lost 6 bases, and 18 bases lay in between. CDR1 SGHDT and CDR2 YYEEEE come from the germline V gene. CDR3 amino acids: CASSLVHRDGLNGYTF. The CDR3 coding sequence is TGTGCCAGCAGCTTGGTCCACCGGGACGGACTAAATGGCTACACCTTC.

The CDR3 is CASSLSPFGGSYEQYF. The DNA for the CDR3 is TGTGCCAGCAGCTTAAGTCCCTTCGGAGGCTCCTACGAGCAGTACTTC. V is TRBV5-6 and J is TRBJ2-7; a possible D gene is TRBD2 (5 bases). Germline V lookup: CDR1 SGHDT, CDR2 YYEEEE. V was cut by 2 bases and J by 0 bases, with 15 bases left in between. The CDR3 loop spans 16 amino acids.